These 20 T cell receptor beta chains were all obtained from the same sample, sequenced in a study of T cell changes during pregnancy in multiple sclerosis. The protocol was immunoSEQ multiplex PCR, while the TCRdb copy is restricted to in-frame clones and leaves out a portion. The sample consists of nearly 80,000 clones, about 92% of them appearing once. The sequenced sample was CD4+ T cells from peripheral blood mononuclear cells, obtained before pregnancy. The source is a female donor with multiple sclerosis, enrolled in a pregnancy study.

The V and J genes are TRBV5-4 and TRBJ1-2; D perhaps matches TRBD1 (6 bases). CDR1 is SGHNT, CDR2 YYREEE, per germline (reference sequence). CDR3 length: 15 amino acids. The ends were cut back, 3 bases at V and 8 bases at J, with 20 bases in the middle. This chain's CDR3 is CASSSGLTTGLGYTF. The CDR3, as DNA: TGTGCCAGCAGCTCGGGCTTGACAACAGGGTTAGGCTACACCTTC.

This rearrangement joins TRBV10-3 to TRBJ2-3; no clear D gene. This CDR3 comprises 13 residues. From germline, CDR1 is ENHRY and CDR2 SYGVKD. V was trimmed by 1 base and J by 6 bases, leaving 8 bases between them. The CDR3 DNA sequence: TGTGCCATCAGTGAGTTAACCGGGGATACGCAGTATTTT. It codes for CAISELTGDTQYF.

CDR3 region: CASSSGILTGELFF. In DNA, the CDR3 is TGTGCCAGCAGCTCTGGAATACTAACCGGGGAGCTGTTTTTT. The J gene is TRBJ2-2, the V gene TRBV7-3; no clear D gene. V lost 4 bases, J lost 5 bases, and 11 bases lay in between. Germline V CDR1 and CDR2: SGHTA, FQGTGA. CDR3 length: 14 residues.

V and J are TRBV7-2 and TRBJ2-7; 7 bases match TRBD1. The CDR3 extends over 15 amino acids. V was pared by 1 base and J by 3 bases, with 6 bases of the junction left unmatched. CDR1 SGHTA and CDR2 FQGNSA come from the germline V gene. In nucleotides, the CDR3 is TGTGCCAGCAGCTTAGACCTAGGACAGGTCTACGAGCAGTACTTC. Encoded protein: CASSLDLGQVYEQYF.

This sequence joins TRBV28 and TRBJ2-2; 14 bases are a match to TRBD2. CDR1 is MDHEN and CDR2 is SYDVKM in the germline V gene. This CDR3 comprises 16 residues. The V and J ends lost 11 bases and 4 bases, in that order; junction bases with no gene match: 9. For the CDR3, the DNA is TGTGCCGGATCGGGACTAGCGGGAGTGAGCACCGGGGAGCTGTTTTTT. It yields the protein CAGSGLAGVSTGELFF.

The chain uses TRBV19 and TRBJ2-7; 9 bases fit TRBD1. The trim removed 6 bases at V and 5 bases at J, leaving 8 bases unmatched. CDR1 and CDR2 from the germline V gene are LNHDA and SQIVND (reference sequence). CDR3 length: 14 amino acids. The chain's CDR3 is CASSGTGSRNEQYF. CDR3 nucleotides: TGTGCCAGTAGCGGGACAGGGAGTAGGAACGAGCAGTACTTC.

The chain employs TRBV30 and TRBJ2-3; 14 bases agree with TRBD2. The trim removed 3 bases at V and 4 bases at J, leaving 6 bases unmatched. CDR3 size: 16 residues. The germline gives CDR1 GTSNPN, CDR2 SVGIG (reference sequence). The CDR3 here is CAWSPGLAGGSDTQYF. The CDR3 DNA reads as TGTGCCTGGAGCCCCGGACTAGCGGGAGGATCAGATACGCAGTATTTT.

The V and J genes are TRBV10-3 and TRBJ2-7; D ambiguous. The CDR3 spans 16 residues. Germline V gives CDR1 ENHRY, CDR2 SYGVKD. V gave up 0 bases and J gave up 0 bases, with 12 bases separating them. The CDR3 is CAISESALPSSYEQYF. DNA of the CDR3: TGTGCCATCAGTGAGTCCGCACTTCCTAGCTCCTACGAGCAGTACTTC.

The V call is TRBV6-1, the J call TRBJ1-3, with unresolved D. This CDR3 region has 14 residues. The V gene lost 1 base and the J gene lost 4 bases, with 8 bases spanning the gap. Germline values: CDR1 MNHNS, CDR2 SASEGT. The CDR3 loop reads CASSEGSGGNTIYF. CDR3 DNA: TGTGCCAGCAGTGAAGGGAGTGGGGGAAACACCATATATTTT.

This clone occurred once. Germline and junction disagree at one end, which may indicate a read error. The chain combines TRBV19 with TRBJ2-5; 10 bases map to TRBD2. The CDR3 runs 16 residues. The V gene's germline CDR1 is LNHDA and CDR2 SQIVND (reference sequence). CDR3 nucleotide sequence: TGCGCCAGTAGTATAGCTCCTAGCGGGGGTTTGGAGACCCAGTACTTC. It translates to CASSIAPSGGLETQYF.

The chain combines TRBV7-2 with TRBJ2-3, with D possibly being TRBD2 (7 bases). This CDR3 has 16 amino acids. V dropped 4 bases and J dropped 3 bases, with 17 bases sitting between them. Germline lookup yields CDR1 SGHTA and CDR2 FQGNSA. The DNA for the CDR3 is TGTGCCAGCAGCTGGCAGAGAGGGGGGGGGACAGATACGCAGTATTTT. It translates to CASSWQRGGGTDTQYF.

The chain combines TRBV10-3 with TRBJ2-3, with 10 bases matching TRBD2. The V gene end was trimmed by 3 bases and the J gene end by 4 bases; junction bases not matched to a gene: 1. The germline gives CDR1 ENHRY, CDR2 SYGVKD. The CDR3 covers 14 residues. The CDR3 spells CAISEAGGPDTQYF. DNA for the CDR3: TGTGCCATCAGTGAAGCGGGAGGGCCAGATACGCAGTATTTT.

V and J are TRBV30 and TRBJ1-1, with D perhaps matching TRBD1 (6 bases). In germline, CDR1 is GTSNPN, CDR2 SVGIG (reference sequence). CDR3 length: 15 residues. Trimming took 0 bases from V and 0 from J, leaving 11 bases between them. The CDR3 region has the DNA TGTGCCTGGAGTGTCACAGGGACCATGAACACTGAAGCTTTCTTT. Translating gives CAWSVTGTMNTEAFF.

Here the CDR3 reads CSVELTGETNQPQHF. The CDR3 bases are TGCAGCGTTGAACTGACAGGTGAGACCAATCAGCCCCAGCATTTT. The rearrangement joins TRBV29-1 to TRBJ1-5; maybe TRBD1 (6 bases). Germline lookup yields CDR1 SQVTM and CDR2 ANQGSEA. V was shortened by 2 bases and J by 3 bases, with 14 bases between the two germline ends. The CDR3 covers 15 residues.

For the CDR3, the DNA is TGTGCCACCAGCAGAGATCGTGAGGCCCTTGGCTACACCTTC. Translated, it gives CATSRDREALGYTF. This chain uses TRBV15 with TRBJ1-2, with unresolved D. The CDR3 is 14 amino acids. Germline values: CDR1 LNHNV, CDR2 YYDKDF (reference sequence). V was pared by 0 bases and J by 7 bases, with 12 bases between. The complete variable domain, with remaining parts taken from reference TRBV15 and TRBJ1-2, reads DAMVIQNPRYQVTQFGKPVTLSCSQTLNHNVMYWYQQKSSQAPKLLFHYYDKDFNNEADTPDNFQSRRPNTSFCFLDIRSPGLGDTAMYLCATSRDREALGYTFGSGTRLTVV.

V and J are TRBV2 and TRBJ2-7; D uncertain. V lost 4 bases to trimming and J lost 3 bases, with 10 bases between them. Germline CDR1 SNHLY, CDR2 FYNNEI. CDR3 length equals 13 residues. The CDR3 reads CASSVHPSYEQYF. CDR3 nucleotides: TGTGCCAGCAGTGTCCACCCCAGCTACGAGCAGTACTTC. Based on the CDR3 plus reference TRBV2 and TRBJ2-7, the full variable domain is EPEVTQTPSHQVTQMGQEVILRCVPISNHLYFYWYRQILGQKVEFLVSFYNNEISEKSEIFDDQFSVERPDGSNFTLKIRSTKLEDSAMYFCASSVHPSYEQYFGPGTRLTVT.

CDR3 in DNA: TGTGCCAGCAGTTTAAGAGGTCGTGACAGGGGCGTCTACAATGAGCAGTTCTTC. Translation gives CASSLRGRDRGVYNEQFF. The chain recombines TRBV28 with TRBJ2-1; 8 bases align to TRBD1. CDR1 is MDHEN and CDR2 is SYDVKM in the germline V gene. Trimming took 2 bases from V and 3 from J; bases not matched to a gene: 12. CDR3 length: 18 residues.

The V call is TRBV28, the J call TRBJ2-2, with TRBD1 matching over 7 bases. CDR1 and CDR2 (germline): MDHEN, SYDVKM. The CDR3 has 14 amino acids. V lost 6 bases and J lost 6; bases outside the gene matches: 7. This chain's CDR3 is CASSSTGVSGELFF. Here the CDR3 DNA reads TGTGCCAGCAGCTCAACAGGGGTCTCCGGGGAGCTGTTTTTT.

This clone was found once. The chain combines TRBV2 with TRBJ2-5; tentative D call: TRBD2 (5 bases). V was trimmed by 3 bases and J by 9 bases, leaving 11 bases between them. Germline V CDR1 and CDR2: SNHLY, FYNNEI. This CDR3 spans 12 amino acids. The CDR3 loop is CASSEDFGAQYF. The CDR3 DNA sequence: TGTGCCAGCAGTGAGGACTTTGGGGCCCAGTACTTC.

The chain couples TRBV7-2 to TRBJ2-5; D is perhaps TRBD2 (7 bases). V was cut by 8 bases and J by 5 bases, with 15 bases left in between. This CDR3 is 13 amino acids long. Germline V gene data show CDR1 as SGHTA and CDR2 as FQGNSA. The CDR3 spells CASGGATRETQYF. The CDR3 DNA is TGTGCCAGCGGGGGGGCTACGAGGGAGACCCAGTACTTC.